Sequencing of this T cell receptor (beta chain) was carried out in a study of control samples from healthy donors and cancer patients. Germline CDR1 SGHTA, CDR2 FQGNSA. Trimming removed 1 base from V and 2 bases from J; junction bases left unmatched: 1. This CDR3 spans 16 amino acids. Sequenced by immunoSEQ multiplex PCR; TCRdb stores in-frame clones only, minus some. The sample records around 19,000 clones, about 85% being singletons. The V call is TRBV7-2, the J call TRBJ1-5, with TRBD1 identical over 11 bases. This TCR was sampled from an older woman with lung cancer. The specimen was PBMCs. The chain's CDR3 is CASSLGTGGRNQPQHF. CDR3 nucleotide sequence: TGTGCCAGCAGCTTAGGGACAGGGGGCCGCAATCAGCCCCAGCATTTT.